This T cell receptor (beta chain) appears in the sequencing data of a study of Ad26.COV2.S vaccination and SARS-CoV-2 variants. Trimming cost V 4 bases and J 7 bases, with 21 bases left between them. The germline V gene encodes CDR1 SGHKS and CDR2 YYEKEE (reference sequence). The CDR3 has 15 residues. The method was immunoSEQ multiplex PCR; TCRdb's version includes in-frame clones alone and lacks a portion of them. The table lists approximately 97,000 clones, roughly 80% of them singletons, with about 18% in the top ten. Source: peripheral blood, taken after recovery from COVID-19. The source of this sequence is a human donor who had recovered from COVID-19. The chain couples TRBV5-5 to TRBJ2-7; no firm D call. For the CDR3, the DNA is TGTGCCAGCAGCCCAGTGTGGGCTTATGCTTCTGAGCAGTACTTC. As protein: CASSPVWAYASEQYF.